Listed here are 4 T cell receptor beta chains from one sample, sequenced in a study of human T cells and chemical hapten exposure. One entry per CDR3 protein, called by TCRdb with MiXCR from the RACE reads. The table lists tens of thousands of distinct CDR3 sequences, 9.5% to 12% of them singletons, with 4% to 5% in the top ten. Sample time point: patch test 1, 2 weeks after DPC sensitization. The treatment was: therapeutic diphenylcyclopropenone sensitization with weekly scalp DPC. The specimen was whole blood, collected in connection with sensitization to the hapten diphenylcyclopropenone (DPC). Receptors originate from a woman aged 50 to 60 with alopecia areata. Some clones in this sample may be carry-over from other donors' samples.

This clonotype was found many times. The rearrangement links TRBV10-3 to TRBJ2-3; D remains unclear. The CDR3 consists of 13 residues. V dropped 4 bases and J dropped 1 base, with 6 bases sitting between them. Germline assignment: CDR1 ENHRY and CDR2 SYGVKD. CDR3 region: CAISVRGTDTQYF. The CDR3 nucleotides read TGTGCCATCAGTGTGCGCGGCACAGATACGCAGTATTTT.

The chain carries TRBV7-2 and TRBJ2-7, with 9 bases matching TRBD2. The germline V gene encodes CDR1 SGHTA and CDR2 FQGNSA. The CDR3 totals 14 residues. V gave up 3 bases and J gave up 2 bases; unmatched junction bases: 2. CDR3: CASSFSGGPYEQYF. CDR3 DNA sequence: TGTGCCAGCAGCTTTAGCGGGGGACCCTACGAGCAGTACTTC. Variable domain in full (rest from reference TRBV7-2 and TRBJ2-7): GAGVSQSPSNKVTEKGKDVELRCDPISGHTALYWYRQSLGQGLEFLIYFQGNSAPDKSGLPSDRFSAERTGGSVSTLTIQRTQQEDSAVYLCASSFSGGPYEQYFGPGTRLTVT.

This clonotype was found a few times. V usage is TRBV5-1 and J usage is TRBJ1-2; TRBD1 might be the D (6 bases). This CDR3 region has 16 residues. Germline assignment: CDR1 SGHRS and CDR2 YFSETQ. With 6 bases removed from V and 2 bases from J, the gap between germline ends came to 20 bases. The CDR3 loop is CASTTHGSGQNYGYTF. In DNA form, the CDR3 reads TGCGCCAGCACCACGCACGGTTCAGGACAGAACTATGGCTACACCTTC.

This clonotype was picked up many times. The chain is built from TRBV6-2 or TRBV6-3 and TRBJ1-2; D uncertain. The V and J ends lost 10 bases and 8 bases respectively, with 14 bases between them. The CDR3 consists of 11 residues. Germline CDR1 and CDR2: MNHEY and SVGEGT. CDR3 nucleotides: TGTGCCATTTTGCCTCATCTCGGCTACACCTTC. It is translated as CAILPHLGYTF.